The clone carrying this T cell receptor (beta chain) was found once. Sequencing used immunoSEQ multiplex PCR; TCRdb keeps in-frame clones, though not all of them. The profile shows just under 90,000 clones, about three quarters of them singletons. This record belongs to a study of blood T cell repertoires in COVID-19. Across the study: Sources were T cells, B-cell-depleted T cells, or PBMCs; the material itself was cDNA or gDNA.

Trimming left V 8 bases short and J 4 bases short, with 18 bases between. Germline V gene data show CDR1 as KGHSH and CDR2 as LQKENI. The CDR3 is 15 amino acids. This chain connects TRBV18 to TRBJ2-1; perhaps TRBD1 as D (5 bases). The material sequenced was peripheral blood. The source is an elderly woman with acute or convalescent COVID-19. CDR3 coding DNA: TGTGCCAGCCTACCAGGACACAAGGGATACAATGAGCAGTTCTTC. Amino acid sequence: CASLPGHKGYNEQFF.